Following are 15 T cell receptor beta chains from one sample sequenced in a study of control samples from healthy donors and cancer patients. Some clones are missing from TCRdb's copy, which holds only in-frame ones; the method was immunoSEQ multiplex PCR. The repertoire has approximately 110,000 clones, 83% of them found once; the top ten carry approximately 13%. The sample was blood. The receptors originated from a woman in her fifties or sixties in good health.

CDR3 DNA sequence: TGTGCCAGCAGCTTAAAGGGGACAGGAAGCTATTCCGAAGCTTTCTTT. It encodes CASSLKGTGSYSEAFF. The rearrangement links TRBV11-2 to TRBJ1-1; 8 bases map to TRBD1. The J segment lost 8 bases and the V segment lost 2 bases, leaving 13 bases of the junction unmatched. The germline V gene has CDR1 SGHAT and CDR2 FQNNGV. The CDR3 totals 16 residues. The full variable domain, its missing parts supplied by reference TRBV11-2 and TRBJ1-1, is EAGVAQSPRYKIIEKRQSVAFWCNPISGHATLYWYQQILGQGPKLLIQFQNNGVVDDSQLPKDRFSAERLKGVDSTLKIQPAKLEDSAVYLCASSLKGTGSYSEAFFGQGTRLTVV.

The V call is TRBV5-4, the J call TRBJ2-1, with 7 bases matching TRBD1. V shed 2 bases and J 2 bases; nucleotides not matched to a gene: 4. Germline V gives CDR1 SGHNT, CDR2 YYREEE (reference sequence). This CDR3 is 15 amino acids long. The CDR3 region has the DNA TGTGCCAGCAGCTTAAGGGACAGACCCTACAATGAGCAGTTCTTC. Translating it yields CASSLRDRPYNEQFF.

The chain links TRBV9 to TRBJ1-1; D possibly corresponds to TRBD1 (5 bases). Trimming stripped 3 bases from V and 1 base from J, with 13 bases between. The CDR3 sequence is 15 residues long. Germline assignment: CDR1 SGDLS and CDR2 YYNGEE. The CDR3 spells CASSGSGLTNTEAFF. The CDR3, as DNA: TGTGCCAGCAGCGGATCGGGACTCACGAACACTGAAGCTTTCTTT. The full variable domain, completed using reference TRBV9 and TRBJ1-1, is DSGVTQTPKHLITATGQRVTLRCSPRSGDLSVYWYQQSLDQGLQFLIQYYNGEERAKGNILERFSAQQFPDLHSELNLSSLELGDSALYFCASSGSGLTNTEAFFGQGTRLTVV.

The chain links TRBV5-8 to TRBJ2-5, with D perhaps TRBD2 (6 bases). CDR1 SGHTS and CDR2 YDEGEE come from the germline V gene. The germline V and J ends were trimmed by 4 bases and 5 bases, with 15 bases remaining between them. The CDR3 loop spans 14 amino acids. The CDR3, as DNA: TGTGCCAGCAGCCGACGACTAGGCCCGGAGACCCAGTACTTC. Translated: CASSRRLGPETQYF.

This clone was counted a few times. CDR3 in amino acids: CATSDTAGANQPQHF. The CDR3 bases are TGTGCCACCAGTGACACCGCAGGGGCAAATCAGCCCCAGCATTTT. The rearrangement joins TRBV24-1 to TRBJ1-5; perhaps TRBD1 as D (6 bases). There are 15 residues in the CDR3. Germline V gene data show CDR1 as KGHDR and CDR2 as SFDVKD. Trimming shortened V by 4 bases and J by 4 bases, and 13 bases separated the two germline ends.

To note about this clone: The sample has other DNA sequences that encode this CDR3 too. The CDR3 reads CASRNTEAFF. The CDR3, as DNA: TGTGCCAGTCGAAACACTGAAGCTTTCTTT. The chain couples TRBV19 to TRBJ1-1, with unresolved D. The CDR3 contains 10 residues. Trimming removed 8 bases at V and 2 bases at J, with 3 bases between. Germline V gene lookup returns CDR1 LNHDA and CDR2 SQIVND (reference sequence).

In DNA, the CDR3 is TGTGCCAGCAGTTTTTCGATCACTGAAGCTTTCTTT. This sequence encodes CASSFSITEAFF. The V and J genes are TRBV6-2 or TRBV6-3 and TRBJ1-1; D is uncertain. CDR3 length: 12 residues. The V end lost 4 bases, the J end lost 4 bases, and 7 bases lay between the germline ends. Germline CDR1 and CDR2: MNHEY and SVGEGT.

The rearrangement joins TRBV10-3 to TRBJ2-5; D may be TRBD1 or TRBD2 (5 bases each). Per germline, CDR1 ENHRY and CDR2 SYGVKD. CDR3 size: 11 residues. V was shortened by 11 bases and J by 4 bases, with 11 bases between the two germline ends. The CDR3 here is CASRDGETQYF. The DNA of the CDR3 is TGTGCCTCGAGGGACGGAGAGACCCAGTACTTC.

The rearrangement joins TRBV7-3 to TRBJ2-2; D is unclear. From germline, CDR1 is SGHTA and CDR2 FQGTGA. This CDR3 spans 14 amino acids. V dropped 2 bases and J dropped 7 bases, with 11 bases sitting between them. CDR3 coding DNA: TGTGCCAGCAGCTTAGGGCCCCCAAGCGGGGAGCTGTTTTTT. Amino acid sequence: CASSLGPPSGELFF. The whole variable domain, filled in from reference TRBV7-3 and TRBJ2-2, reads GAGVSQTPSNKVTEKGKYVELRCDPISGHTALYWYRQSLGQGPEFLIYFQGTGAADDSGLPNDRFFAVRPEGSVSTLKIQRTERGDSAVYLCASSLGPPSGELFFGEGSRLTVL.

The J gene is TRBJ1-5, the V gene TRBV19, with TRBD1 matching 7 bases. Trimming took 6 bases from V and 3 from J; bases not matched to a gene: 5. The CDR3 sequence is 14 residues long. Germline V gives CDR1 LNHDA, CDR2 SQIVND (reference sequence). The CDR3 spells CASRDRSFNQPQHF. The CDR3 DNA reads TGTGCCAGTAGGGACAGGAGCTTCAATCAGCCCCAGCATTTT.

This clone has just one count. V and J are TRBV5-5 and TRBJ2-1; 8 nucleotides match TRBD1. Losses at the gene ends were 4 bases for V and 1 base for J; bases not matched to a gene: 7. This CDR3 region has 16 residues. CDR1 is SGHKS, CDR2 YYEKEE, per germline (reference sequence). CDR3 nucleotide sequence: TGTGCCAGCAGCACTGGGACAGGCGATTCCTACAATGAGCAGTTCTTC. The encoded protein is CASSTGTGDSYNEQFF.

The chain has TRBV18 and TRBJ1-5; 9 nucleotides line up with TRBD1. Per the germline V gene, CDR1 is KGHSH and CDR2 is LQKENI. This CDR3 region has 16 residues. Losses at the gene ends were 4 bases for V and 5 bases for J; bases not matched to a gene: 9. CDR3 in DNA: TGTGCCAGCTCACGCGGGACAGGGAAGTCCGATCAGCCCCAGCATTTT. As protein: CASSRGTGKSDQPQHF.

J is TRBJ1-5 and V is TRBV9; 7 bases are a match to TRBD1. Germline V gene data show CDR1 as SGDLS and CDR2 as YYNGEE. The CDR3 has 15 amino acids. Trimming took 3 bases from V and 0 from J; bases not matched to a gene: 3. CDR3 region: CASSAQGYSNQPQHF. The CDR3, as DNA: TGTGCCAGCAGCGCACAGGGGTATAGCAATCAGCCCCAGCATTTT.

The CDR3 here is CASSFGSGNEAFF. The CDR3 DNA is TGTGCCAGCAGCTTCGGGTCCGGAAATGAAGCTTTCTTT. The chain carries TRBV7-9 and TRBJ1-1; D is undetermined. This CDR3 region has 13 residues. From germline, CDR1 is SEHNR and CDR2 FQNEAQ (reference sequence). The V end lost 3 bases, the J end lost 7 bases, and 12 bases lay between the germline ends.

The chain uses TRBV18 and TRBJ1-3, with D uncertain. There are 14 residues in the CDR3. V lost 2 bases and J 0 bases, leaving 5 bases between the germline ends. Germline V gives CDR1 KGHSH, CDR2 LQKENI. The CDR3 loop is CASSPTDSGNTIYF. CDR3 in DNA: TGTGCCAGCTCACCAACCGACTCTGGAAACACCATATATTTT.